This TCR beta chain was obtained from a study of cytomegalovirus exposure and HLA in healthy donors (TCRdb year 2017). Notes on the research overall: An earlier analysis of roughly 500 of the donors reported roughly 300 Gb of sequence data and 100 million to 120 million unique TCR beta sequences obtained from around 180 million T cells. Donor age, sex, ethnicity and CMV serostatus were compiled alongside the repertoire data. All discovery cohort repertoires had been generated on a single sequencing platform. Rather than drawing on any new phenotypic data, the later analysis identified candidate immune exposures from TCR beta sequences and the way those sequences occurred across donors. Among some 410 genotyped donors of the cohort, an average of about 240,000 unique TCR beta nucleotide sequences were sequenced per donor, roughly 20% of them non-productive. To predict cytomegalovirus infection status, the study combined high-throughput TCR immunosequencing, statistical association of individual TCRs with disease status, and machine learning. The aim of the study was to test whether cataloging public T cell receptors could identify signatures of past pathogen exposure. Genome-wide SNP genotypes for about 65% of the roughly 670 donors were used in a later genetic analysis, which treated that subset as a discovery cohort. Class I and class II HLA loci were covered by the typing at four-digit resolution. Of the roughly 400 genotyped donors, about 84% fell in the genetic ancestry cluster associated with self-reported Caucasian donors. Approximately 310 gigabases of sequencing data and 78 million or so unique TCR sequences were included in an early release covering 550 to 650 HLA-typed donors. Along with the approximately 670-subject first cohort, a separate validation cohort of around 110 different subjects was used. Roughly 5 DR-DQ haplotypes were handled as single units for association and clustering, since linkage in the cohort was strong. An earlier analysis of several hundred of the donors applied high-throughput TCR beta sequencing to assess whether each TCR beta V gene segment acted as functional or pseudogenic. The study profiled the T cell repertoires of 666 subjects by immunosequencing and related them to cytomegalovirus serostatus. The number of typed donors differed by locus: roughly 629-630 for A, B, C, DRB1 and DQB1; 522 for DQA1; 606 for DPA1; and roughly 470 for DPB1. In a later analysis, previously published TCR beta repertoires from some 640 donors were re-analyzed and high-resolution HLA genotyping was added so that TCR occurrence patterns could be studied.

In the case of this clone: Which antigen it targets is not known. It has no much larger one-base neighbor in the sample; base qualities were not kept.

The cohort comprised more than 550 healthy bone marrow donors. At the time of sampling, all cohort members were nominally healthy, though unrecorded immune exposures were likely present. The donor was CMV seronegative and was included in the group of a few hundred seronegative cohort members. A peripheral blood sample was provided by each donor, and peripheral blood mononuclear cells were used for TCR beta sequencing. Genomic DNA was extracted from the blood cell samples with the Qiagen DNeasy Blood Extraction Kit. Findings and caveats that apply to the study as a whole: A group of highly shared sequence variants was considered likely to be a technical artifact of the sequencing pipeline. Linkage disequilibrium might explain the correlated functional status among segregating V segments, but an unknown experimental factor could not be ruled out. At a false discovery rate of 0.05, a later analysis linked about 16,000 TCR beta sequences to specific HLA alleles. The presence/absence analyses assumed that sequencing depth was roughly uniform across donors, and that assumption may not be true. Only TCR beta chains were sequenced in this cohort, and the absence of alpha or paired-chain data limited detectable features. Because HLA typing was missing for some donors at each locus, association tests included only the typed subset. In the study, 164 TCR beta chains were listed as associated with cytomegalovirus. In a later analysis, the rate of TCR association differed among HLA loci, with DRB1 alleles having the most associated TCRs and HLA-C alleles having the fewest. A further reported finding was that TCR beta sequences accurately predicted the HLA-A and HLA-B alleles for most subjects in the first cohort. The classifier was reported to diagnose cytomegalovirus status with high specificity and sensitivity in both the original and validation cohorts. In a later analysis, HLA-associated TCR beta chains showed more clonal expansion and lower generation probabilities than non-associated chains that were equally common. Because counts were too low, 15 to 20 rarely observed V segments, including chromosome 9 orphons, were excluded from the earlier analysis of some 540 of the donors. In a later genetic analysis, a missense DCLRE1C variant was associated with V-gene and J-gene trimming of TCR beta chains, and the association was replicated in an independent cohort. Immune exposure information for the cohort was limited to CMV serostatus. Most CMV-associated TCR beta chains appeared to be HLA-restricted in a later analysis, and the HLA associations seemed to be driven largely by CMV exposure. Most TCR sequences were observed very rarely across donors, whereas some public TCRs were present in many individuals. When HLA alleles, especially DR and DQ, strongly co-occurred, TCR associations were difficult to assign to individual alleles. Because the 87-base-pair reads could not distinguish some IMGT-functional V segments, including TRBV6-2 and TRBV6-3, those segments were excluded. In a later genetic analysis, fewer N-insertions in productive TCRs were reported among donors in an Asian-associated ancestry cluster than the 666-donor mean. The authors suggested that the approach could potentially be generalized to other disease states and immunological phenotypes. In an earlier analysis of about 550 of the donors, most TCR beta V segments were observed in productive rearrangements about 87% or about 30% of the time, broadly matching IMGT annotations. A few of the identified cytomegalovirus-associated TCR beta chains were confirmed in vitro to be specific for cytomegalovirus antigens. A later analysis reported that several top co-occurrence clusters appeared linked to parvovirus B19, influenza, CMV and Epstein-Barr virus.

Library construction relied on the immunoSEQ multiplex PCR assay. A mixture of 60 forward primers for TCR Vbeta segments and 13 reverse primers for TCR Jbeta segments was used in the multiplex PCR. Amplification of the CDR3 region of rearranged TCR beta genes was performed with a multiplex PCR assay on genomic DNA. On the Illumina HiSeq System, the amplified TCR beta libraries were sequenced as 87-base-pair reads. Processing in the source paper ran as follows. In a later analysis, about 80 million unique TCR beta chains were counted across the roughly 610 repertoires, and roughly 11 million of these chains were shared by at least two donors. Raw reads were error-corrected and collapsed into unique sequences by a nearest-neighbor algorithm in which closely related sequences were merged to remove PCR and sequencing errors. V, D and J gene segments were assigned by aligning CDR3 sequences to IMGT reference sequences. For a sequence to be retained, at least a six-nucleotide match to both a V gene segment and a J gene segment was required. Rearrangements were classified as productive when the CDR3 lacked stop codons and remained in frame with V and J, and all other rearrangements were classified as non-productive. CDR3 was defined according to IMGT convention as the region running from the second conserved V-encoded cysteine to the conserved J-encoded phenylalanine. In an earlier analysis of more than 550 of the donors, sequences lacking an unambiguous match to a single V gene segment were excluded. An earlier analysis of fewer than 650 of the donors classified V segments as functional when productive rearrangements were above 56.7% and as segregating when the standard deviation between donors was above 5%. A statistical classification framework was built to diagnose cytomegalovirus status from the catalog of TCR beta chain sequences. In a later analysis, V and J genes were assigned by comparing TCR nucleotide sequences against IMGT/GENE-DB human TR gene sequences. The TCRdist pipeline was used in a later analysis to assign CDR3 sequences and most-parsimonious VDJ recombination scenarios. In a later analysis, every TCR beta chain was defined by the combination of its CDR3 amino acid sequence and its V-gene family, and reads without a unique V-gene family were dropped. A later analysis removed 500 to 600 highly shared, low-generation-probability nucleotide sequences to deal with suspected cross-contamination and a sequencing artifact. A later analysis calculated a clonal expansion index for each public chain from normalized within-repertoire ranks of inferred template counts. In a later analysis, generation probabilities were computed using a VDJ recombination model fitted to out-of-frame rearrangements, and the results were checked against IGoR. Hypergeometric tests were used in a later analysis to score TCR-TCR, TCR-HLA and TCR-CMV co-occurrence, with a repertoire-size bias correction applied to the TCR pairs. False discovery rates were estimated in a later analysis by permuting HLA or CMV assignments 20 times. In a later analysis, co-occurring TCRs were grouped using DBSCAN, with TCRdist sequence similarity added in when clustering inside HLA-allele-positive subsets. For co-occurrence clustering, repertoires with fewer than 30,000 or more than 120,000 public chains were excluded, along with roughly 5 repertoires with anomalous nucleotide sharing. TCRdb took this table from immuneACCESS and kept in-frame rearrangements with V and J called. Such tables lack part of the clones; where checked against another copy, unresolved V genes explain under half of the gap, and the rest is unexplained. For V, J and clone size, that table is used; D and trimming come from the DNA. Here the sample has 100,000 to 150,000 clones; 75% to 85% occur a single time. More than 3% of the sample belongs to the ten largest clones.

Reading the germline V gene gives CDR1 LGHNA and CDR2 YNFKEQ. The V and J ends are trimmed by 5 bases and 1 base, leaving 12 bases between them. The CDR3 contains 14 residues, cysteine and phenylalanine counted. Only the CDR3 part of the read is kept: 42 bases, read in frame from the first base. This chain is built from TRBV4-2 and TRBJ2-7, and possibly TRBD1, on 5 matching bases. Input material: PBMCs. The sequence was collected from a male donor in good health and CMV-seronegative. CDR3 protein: CASSRPTESYEQYF. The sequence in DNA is TGTGCCAGCAGCAGACCGACAGAGTCCTACGAGCAGTACTTC.